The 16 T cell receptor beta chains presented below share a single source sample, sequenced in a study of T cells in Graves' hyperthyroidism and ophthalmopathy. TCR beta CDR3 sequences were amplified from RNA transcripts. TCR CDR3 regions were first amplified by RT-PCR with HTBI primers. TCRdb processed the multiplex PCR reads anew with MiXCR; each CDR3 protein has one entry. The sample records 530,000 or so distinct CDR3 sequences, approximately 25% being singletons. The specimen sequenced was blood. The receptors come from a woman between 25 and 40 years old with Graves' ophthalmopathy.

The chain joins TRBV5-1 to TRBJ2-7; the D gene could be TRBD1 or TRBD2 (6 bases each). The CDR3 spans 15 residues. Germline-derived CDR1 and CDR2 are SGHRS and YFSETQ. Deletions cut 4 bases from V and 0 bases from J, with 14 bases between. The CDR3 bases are TGCGCCAGCAGCCCCGACGGGGGCGCCTCCTACGAGCAGTACTTC. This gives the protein CASSPDGGASYEQYF. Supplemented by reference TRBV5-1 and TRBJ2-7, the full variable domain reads KAGVTQTPRYLIKTRGQQVTLSCSPISGHRSVSWYQQTPGQGLQFLFEYFSETQRNKGNFPGRFSGRQFSNSRSEMNVSTLELGDSALYLCASSPDGGASYEQYFGPGTRLTVT.

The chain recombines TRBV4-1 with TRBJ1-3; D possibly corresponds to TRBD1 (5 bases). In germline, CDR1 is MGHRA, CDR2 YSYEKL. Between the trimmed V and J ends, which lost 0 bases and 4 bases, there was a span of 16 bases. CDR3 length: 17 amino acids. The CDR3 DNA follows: TGCGCCAGCAGCCAAGACCGACAGACATCGTGGGGAAACACCATATATTTT. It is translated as CASSQDRQTSWGNTIYF.

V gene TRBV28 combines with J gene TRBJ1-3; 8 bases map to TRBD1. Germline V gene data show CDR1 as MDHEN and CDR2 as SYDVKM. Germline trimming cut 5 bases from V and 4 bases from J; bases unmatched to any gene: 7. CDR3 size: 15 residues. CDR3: CASSRQGLRGNTIYF. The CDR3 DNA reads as TGTGCCAGCAGTAGACAGGGGTTGCGCGGAAACACCATATATTTT.

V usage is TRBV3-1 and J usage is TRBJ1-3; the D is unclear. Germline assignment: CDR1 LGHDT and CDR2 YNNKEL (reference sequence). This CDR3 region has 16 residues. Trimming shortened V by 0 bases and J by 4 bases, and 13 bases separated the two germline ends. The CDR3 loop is CASSQDYRAPGNTIYF. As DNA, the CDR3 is TGTGCCAGCAGCCAAGATTACCGAGCACCCGGAAACACCATATATTTT.

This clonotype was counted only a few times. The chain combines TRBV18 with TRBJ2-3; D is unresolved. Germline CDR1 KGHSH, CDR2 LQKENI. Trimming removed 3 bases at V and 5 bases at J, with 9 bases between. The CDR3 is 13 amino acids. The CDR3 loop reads CASSPLFGDTQYF. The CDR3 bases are TGTGCCAGCTCACCCTTATTCGGAGATACGCAGTATTTT.

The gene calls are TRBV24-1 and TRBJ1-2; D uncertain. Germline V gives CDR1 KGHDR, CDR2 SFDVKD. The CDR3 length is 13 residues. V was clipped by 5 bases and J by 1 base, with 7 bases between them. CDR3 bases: TGTGCCACCAGTGTGGACGATAACTATGGCTACACCTTC. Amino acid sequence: CATSVDDNYGYTF.

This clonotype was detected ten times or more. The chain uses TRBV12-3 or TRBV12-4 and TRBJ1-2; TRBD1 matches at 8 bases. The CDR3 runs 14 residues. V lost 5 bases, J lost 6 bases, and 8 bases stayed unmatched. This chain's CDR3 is CASSQDRGRDGYTF. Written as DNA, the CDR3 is TGTGCCAGCAGTCAAGACAGGGGACGTGATGGCTACACCTTC.

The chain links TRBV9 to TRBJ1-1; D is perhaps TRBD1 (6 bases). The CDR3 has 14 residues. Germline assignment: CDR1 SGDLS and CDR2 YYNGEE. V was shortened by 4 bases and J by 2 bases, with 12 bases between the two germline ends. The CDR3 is CASSTRGDNTEAFF. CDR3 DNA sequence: TGTGCCAGCAGCACCAGGGGCGACAACACTGAAGCTTTCTTT.

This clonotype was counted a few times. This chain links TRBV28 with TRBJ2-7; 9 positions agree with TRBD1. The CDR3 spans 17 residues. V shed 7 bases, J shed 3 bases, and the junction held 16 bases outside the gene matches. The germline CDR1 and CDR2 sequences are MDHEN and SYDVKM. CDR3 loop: CASTEDRGWPLYYEQYF. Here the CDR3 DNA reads TGTGCCAGCACCGAAGACAGGGGGTGGCCCTTGTACTACGAGCAGTACTTC.

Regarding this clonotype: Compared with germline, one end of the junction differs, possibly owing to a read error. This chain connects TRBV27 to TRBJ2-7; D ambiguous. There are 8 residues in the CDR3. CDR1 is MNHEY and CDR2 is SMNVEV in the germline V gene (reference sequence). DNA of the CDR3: TGTGCCAGCAAGGAGACGCACTTC. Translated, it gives CASKETHF.

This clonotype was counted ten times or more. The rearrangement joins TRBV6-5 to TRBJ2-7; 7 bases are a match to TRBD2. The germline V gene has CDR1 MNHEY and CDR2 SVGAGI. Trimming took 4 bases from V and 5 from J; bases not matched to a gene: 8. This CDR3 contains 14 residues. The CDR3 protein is CASSFDRGDHEQYF. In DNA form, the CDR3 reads TGTGCCAGCAGTTTTGATCGGGGGGACCACGAGCAGTACTTC.

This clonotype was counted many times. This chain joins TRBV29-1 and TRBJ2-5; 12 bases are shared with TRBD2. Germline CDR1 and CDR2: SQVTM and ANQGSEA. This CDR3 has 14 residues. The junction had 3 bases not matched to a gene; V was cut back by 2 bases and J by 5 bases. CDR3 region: CSVETLAGGETQYF. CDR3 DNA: TGCAGCGTTGAAACACTAGCGGGGGGTGAGACCCAGTACTTC.

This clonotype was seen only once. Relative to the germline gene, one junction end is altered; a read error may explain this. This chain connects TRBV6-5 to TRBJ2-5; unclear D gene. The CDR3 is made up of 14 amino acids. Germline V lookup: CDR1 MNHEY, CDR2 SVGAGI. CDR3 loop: CGSSYRFGQETQYF. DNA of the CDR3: TGTGGCAGCAGTTACCGATTTGGTCAAGAGACCCAGTACTTC.

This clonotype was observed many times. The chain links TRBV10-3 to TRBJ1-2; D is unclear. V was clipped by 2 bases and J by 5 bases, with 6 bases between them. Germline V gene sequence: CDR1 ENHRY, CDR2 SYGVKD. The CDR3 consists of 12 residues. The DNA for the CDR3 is TGTGCCATCAGTGAGCAGGAATATGGCTACACCTTC. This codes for CAISEQEYGYTF.

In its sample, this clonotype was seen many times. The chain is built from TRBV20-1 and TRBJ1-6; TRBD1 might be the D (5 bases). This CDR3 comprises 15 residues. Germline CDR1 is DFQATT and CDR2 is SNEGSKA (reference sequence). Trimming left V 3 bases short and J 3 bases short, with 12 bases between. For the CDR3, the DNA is TGCAGTGCTAGGGGGCAGGGCAGCTATAATTCACCCCTCCACTTT. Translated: CSARGQGSYNSPLHF.

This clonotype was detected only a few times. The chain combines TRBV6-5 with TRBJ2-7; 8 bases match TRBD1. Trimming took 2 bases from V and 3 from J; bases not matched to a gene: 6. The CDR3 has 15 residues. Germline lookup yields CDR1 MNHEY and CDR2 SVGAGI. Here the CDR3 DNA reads TGTGCCAGCAGTTACGGGGCAGGGGGCGGCTACGAGCAGTACTTC. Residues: CASSYGAGGGYEQYF.